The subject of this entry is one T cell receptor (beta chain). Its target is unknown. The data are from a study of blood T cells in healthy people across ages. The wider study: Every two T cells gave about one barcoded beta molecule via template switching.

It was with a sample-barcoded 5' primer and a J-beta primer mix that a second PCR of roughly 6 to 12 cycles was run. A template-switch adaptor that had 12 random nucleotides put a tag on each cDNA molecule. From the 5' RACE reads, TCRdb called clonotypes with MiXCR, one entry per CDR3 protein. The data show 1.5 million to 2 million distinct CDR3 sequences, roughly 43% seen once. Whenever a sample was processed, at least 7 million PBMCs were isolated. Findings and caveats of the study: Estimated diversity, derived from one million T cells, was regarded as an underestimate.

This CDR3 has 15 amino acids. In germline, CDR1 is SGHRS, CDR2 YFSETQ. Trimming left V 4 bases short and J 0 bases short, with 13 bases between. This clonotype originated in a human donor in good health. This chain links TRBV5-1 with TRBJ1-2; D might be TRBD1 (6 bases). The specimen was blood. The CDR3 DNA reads TGCGCCAGCAGCGAGTTCGGACAGACTAACTATGGCTACACCTTC. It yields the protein CASSEFGQTNYGYTF. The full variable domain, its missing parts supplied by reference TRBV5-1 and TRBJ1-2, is KAGVTQTPRYLIKTRGQQVTLSCSPISGHRSVSWYQQTPGQGLQFLFEYFSETQRNKGNFPGRFSGRQFSNSRSEMNVSTLELGDSALYLCASSEFGQTNYGYTFGSGTRLTVV.